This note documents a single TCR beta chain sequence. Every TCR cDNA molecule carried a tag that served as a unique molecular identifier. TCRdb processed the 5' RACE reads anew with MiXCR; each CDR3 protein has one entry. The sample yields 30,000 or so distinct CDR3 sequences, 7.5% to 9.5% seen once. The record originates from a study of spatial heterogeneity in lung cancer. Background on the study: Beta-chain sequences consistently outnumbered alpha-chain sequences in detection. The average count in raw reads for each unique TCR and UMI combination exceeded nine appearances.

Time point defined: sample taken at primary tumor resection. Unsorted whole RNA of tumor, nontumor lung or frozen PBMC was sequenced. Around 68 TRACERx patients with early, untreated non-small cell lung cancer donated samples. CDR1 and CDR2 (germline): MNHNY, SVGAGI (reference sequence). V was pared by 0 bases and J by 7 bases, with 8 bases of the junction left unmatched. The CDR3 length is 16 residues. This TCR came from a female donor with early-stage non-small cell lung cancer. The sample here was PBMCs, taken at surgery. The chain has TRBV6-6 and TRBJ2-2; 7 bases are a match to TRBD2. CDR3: CASSYSGSRGIGELFF. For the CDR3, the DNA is TGTGCCAGCAGTTACTCAGGGTCGCGGGGGATCGGGGAGCTGTTTTTT.